Shown below are 9 T cell receptor beta chains from a single sample sequenced in a study of shared clonotypes between healthy human individuals (dated by TCRdb to the early 2020s). Libraries were constructed by the immunoSEQ multiplex PCR assay. The immuneACCESS repertoire file appears here via TCRdb, limited to in-frame rearrangements. These files lack a portion of the clones; in checked studies, under half of the deficit traces to unresolved V genes, and the cause of the others is not known. Here the sample has 650,000 to 750,000 clones; roughly 70% occur a single time. Clones ranked in the top ten supply 1.8% of the sample. Sequencing was carried out using memory CD4+ T cells sorted from blood. The cell subset or site label corresponds to: CD45RA-negative fraction. Receptors were obtained from a woman under 40 in good health.

The V and J genes are TRBV5-1 and TRBJ2-1; 8 bases are a match to TRBD2. V dropped 2 bases and J dropped 8; count of bases not matched to a gene: 6. The CDR3 contains 14 residues. Germline V lookup: CDR1 SGHRS, CDR2 YFSETQ. Here the CDR3 reads CASSFAGGVDEQFF. The CDR3 DNA follows: TGCGCCAGCAGCTTCGCGGGAGGTGTGGATGAGCAGTTCTTC.

The rearrangement uses TRBV7-9 and TRBJ2-5, with 10 bases matching TRBD2. Germline CDR1 is SEHNR and CDR2 is FQNEAQ (reference sequence). V was clipped by 3 bases and J by 7 bases; unmatched bases: 11. CDR3 length: 16 amino acids. The CDR3 DNA follows: TGTGCCAGCAGCTTGGACCTAGCGGGAGCGTGGGGGACCCAGTACTTC. Protein product: CASSLDLAGAWGTQYF.

The chain has TRBV28 and TRBJ2-7; D is unclear. CDR1 MDHEN and CDR2 SYDVKM come from the germline V gene. The ends were cut back, 8 bases at V and 2 bases at J, with 10 bases in the middle. The CDR3 totals 12 residues. Written as DNA, the CDR3 is TGTGCCAGCCGCGAGAGAGCCTACGAGCAGTACTTC. Amino acids: CASRERAYEQYF.

This clone turned up a few times. This chain joins TRBV7-9 and TRBJ2-7; possibly TRBD2 for D (5 bases). The CDR3 is 13 amino acids. V lost 4 bases and J 2 bases, leaving 9 bases between the germline ends. CDR1 and CDR2 (germline): SEHNR, FQNEAQ (reference sequence). The CDR3, as DNA: TGTGCCAGCAGCTCTTGGACTGCCTACGAGCAGTACTTC. This codes for CASSSWTAYEQYF.

V is TRBV5-5 and J is TRBJ2-2; 9 bases align to TRBD1. The germline CDR1 and CDR2 sequences are SGHKS and YYEKEE (reference sequence). V gave up 3 bases and J gave up 4 bases; unmatched junction bases: 7. The CDR3 covers 16 residues. CDR3 protein: CASSSYRGRGTGELFF. In nucleotides, the CDR3 is TGTGCCAGCAGCTCCTACAGGGGGCGCGGCACCGGGGAGCTGTTTTTT.

In this sample, this clone turned up a few times. This chain links TRBV6-1 with TRBJ2-7; 8 bases are a match to TRBD1. With 1 base clipped from V and 2 bases from J, the junction kept 7 bases outside the gene matches. Germline CDR1 reads MNHNS; CDR2 reads SASEGT. The CDR3 covers 16 residues. CDR3 coding DNA: TGTGCCAGCAGTGAAGGGGGGACAGGCGAGCCCTACGAGCAGTACTTC. Translation: CASSEGGTGEPYEQYF.

The genes are TRBV20-1 and TRBJ2-5; D remains unclear. Germline CDR1 is DFQATT and CDR2 is SNEGSKA (reference sequence). Trimming stripped 7 bases from V and 2 bases from J, with 8 bases between. This CDR3 has 11 residues. CDR3 in amino acids: CSVVWQETQYF. For the CDR3, the DNA is TGCAGTGTCGTGTGGCAAGAGACCCAGTACTTC.

This sequence joins TRBV28 and TRBJ1-2; no reliable D call. Trimming left V 10 bases short and J 4 bases short, with 13 bases between. The CDR3 covers 12 residues. Germline V gene lookup returns CDR1 MDHEN and CDR2 SYDVKM. CDR3 sequence reads: CAIESTFYGYTF. The DNA of the CDR3 is TGTGCCATCGAGAGCACTTTCTATGGCTACACCTTC.

CDR3 nucleotides: TGTGCCATCAGTGACGGACCAACAACTAATGAAAAACTGTTTTTT. It specifies CAISDGPTTNEKLFF. The rearrangement uses TRBV10-3 and TRBJ1-4; D gene unclear. The CDR3 is 15 residues long. Trimming removed 3 bases at V and 0 bases at J, with 8 bases between. The germline V gene encodes CDR1 ENHRY and CDR2 SYGVKD.